The next 5 T cell receptor beta chains were all read from a single sample in a study of T cells in localized non-small cell lung cancer (TCRdb year 2020). Receptor amplification or capture employed the immunoSEQ multiplex PCR assay. The table comes from immuneACCESS by way of TCRdb, which keeps in-frame sequences with V and J called. Part of the clones is missing from these tables; in studies checked, under half for an unresolved V gene and the rest for unknown reasons. For this sample the table gives about 12,000 clones, of which over 65% were detected only once. The ten most abundant clones make up 25% to 35% of the sample. Source: peripheral blood, taken before any cancer treatment. These receptors originate from a male donor older than 55 with stage I squamous cell lung carcinoma.

The rearrangement joins TRBV2 to TRBJ2-5; 12 nucleotides align to TRBD2. Germline V gives CDR1 SNHLY, CDR2 FYNNEI. The J segment lost 5 bases and the V segment lost 7 bases, leaving 8 bases of the junction unmatched. The CDR3 length is 15 residues. CDR3 DNA sequence: TGTGCCAGCATCATGACTAGCGGGAGTAAGGAGACCCAGTACTTC. Translating it yields CASIMTSGSKETQYF.

The J gene is TRBJ1-4, the V gene TRBV28; tentatively, D is TRBD1 (6 bases). CDR3 length equals 15 residues. Trimming cost V 7 bases and J 0 bases, with 12 bases left between them. Germline values: CDR1 MDHEN, CDR2 SYDVKM. CDR3 in amino acids: CASMGTIATNEKLFF. The CDR3 region has the DNA TGTGCCAGCATGGGGACAATTGCAACTAATGAAAAACTGTTTTTT.

This clone was counted between two and nine times. The CDR3 region has the DNA TGTGCCAGCAGGGGACTAGTAGACCCCCATGAGCAGTTCTTC. Encoded protein: CASRGLVDPHEQFF. The chain links TRBV6-1 to TRBJ2-1; 8 nucleotides match TRBD2. After removal of 6 bases from V and 8 bases from J, the junction contained 9 bases not matched to a gene. CDR3 length: 14 residues. Germline V gene lookup returns CDR1 MNHNS and CDR2 SASEGT.

The CDR3 loop is CASSPGRTDNEQFF. The CDR3 nucleotides read TGTGCCAGCAGCCCGGGACGAACAGACAATGAGCAGTTCTTC. The chain joins TRBV7-9 to TRBJ2-1; either TRBD1 or TRBD2 may fit D (5 bases each). V lost 5 bases and J 5 bases, leaving 13 bases between the germline ends. CDR1 is SEHNR and CDR2 is FQNEAQ in the germline V gene (reference sequence). The CDR3 contains 14 residues.

This clone was seen more than once but under ten times. The rearrangement joins TRBV2 to TRBJ1-5; D possibly corresponds to TRBD1 (6 bases). Trimming left V 7 bases short and J 6 bases short, with 10 bases between. Germline V gives CDR1 SNHLY, CDR2 FYNNEI. The CDR3 covers 12 residues. Written as DNA, the CDR3 is TGTGCCAGCACCAGGGGAGGTCAGCCCCAGCATTTT. Translation gives CASTRGGQPQHF.